This T cell receptor beta chain is drawn from a study of blood T cell repertoires in COVID-19. In the study overall: Some COVID-19 samples were acute and others convalescent; all came from the United States, Italy and Spain.

Participants' own reports of clinical history determined their cohort assignment. Two negative PCRs, clearance, or symptom resolution characterized the recovered Cohort 3 donors. Libraries were prepared by immunoSEQ multiplex PCR; TCRdb keeps only in-frame clonotypes and omits some of them. Among 200,000 to 250,000 clones listed, 87% were seen once. CDR3 length equals 15 residues. Germline loops: CDR1 LGHDT, CDR2 YNNKEL (reference sequence). With V trimmed by 1 base and J by 5 bases, 4 bases remained unmatched. The source is a man under 40 who had recovered from COVID-19. The sequencing sample was made of PBMCs or T cells enriched from blood (not recorded which). The chain is built from TRBV3-1 (or the pseudogene TRBV3-2) and TRBJ2-1, with TRBD1 matching 8 bases. This CDR3 reads CASSQGTGTHNEQFF. CDR3 sequence (DNA): TGTGCCAGCAGCCAAGGGACAGGGACGCACAATGAGCAGTTCTTC.